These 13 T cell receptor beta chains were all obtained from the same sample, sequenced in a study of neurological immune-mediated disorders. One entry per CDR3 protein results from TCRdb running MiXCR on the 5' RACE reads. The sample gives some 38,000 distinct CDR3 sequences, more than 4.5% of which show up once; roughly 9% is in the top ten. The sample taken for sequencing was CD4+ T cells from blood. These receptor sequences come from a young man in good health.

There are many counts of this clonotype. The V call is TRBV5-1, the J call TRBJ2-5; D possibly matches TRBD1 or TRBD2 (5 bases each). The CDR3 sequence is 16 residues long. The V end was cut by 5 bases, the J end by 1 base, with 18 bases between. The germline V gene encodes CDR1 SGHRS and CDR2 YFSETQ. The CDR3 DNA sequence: TGCGCCAGCAGTTCCTCGGGACCTATAATCCAAGAGACCCAGTACTTC. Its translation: CASSSSGPIIQETQYF.

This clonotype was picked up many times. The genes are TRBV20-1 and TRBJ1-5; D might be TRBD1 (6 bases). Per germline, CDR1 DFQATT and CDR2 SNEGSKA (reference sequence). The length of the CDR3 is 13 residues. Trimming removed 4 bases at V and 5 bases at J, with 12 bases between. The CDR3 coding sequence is TGCAGTGCTAAGTGGGGGCAGGATCAGCCCCAGCATTTT. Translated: CSAKWGQDQPQHF.

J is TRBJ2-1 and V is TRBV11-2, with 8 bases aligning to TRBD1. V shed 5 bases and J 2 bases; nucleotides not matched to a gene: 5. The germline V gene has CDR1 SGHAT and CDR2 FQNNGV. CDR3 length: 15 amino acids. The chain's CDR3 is CASSPETGAYNEQFF. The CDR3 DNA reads TGTGCCAGCAGCCCCGAGACAGGGGCCTACAATGAGCAGTTCTTC.

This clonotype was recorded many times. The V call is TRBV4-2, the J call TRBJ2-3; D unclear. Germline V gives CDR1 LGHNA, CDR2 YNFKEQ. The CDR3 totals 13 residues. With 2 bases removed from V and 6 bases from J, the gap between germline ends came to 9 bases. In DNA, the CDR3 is TGTGCCAGCAGCCAACCCGACCAGGATACGCAGTATTTT. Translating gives CASSQPDQDTQYF.

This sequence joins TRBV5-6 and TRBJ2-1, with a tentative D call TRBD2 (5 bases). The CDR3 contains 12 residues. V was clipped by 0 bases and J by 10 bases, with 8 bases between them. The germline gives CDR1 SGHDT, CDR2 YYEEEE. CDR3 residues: CASSLVEREQFF. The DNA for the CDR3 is TGTGCCAGCAGCTTGGTCGAGCGGGAGCAGTTCTTC.

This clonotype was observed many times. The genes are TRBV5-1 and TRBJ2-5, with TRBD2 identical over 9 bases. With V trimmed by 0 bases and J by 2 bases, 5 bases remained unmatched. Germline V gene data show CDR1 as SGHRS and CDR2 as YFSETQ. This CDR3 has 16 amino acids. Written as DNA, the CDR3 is TGCGCCAGCAGCTTGGTGGTGAGCGGGGGGCAAGAGACCCAGTACTTC. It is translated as CASSLVVSGGQETQYF.

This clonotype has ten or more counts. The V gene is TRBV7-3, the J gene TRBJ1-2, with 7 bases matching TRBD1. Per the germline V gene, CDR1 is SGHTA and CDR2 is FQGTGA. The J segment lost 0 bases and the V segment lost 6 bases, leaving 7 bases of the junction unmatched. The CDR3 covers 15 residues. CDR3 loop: CASSPQGTTNYGYTF. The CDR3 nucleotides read TGTGCCAGCAGTCCACAGGGGACCACTAACTATGGCTACACCTTC.

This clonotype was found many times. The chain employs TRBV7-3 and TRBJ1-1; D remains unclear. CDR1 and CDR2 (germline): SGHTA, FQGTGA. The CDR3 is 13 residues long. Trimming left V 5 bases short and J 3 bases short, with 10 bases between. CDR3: CASSRIRDTEAFF. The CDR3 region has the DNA TGTGCCAGCAGCCGTATTCGGGACACTGAAGCTTTCTTT.

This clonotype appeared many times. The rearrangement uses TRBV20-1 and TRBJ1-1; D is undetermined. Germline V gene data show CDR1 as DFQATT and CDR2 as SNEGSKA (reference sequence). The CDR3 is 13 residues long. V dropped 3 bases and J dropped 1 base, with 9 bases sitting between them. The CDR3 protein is CSASVNRNTEAFF. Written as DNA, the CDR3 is TGCAGTGCTAGCGTCAATCGGAACACTGAAGCTTTCTTT.

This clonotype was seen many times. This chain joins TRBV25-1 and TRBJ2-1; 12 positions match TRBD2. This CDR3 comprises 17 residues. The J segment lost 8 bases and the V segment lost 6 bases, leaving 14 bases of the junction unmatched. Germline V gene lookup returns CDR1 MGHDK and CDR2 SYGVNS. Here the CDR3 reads CASSSTLAGGSRDEQFF. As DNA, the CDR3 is TGTGCCAGCAGCTCAACTCTAGCGGGGGGGAGCAGGGATGAGCAGTTCTTC.

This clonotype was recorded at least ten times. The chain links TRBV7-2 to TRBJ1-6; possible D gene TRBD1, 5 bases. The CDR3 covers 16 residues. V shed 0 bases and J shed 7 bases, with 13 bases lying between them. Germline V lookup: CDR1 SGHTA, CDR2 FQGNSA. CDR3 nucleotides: TGTGCCAGCAGCTTAGCCGGAGGGGTTACGAATTCACCCCTCCACTTT. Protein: CASSLAGGVTNSPLHF.

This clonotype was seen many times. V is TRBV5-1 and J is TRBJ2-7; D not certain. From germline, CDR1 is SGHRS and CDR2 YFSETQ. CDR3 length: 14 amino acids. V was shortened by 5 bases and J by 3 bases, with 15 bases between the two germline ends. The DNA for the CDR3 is TGCGCCAGCAGTCGTACCGCCCAAGACTACGAGCAGTACTTC. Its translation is CASSRTAQDYEQYF.

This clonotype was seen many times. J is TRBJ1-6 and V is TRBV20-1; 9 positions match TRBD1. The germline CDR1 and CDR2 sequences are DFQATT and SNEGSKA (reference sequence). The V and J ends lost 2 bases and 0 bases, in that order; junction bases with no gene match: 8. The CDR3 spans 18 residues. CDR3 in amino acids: CSARSPGQGHSYNSPLHF. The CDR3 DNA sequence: TGCAGTGCTAGATCCCCGGGACAGGGCCACTCCTATAATTCACCCCTCCACTTT.